These 9 T cell receptor beta chains came from one sample sequenced in a study of T cell clonality in common variable immunodeficiency. Assay used: immunoSEQ multiplex PCR; TCRdb lists only in-frame clones, some missing. The sample offers about 42,000 clones and no singletons, the top ten holding 2.5% to 3%. The sequenced sample consisted of peripheral blood mononuclear cells. These receptors originate from a person aged 18 to 70 in good health.

This clone was picked up many times. The read falls 3 residues short of the CDR3 end, and the missing part is taken from the germline J gene. The gene calls are TRBV2 and TRBJ1-4, with D hard to call. The V gene lost 7 bases and the J gene lost 2 bases, with 8 bases spanning the gap. Germline-derived CDR1 and CDR2 are SNHLY and FYNNEI. The CDR3 totals 13 residues. This CDR3 reads CASTPRTNEKLFF. CDR3 DNA (partial): TGTGCCAGCACTCCGAGGACTAATGAAAAA.

The table lists this clone with many counts. The read halts 3 residues ahead of the CDR3 end, with the missing end drawn from the germline J gene. V is TRBV30 and J is TRBJ1-3, with 9 bases that match TRBD1. The CDR3 consists of 13 residues. The V gene end was trimmed by 8 bases and the J gene end by 4 bases; junction bases not matched to a gene: 6. Germline loops: CDR1 GTSNPN, CDR2 SVGIG (reference sequence). CDR3 loop: CASETGGGNTIYF. CDR3 DNA, as far as it was read: TGTGCCAGCGAGACAGGGGGAGGAAACACC.

This clone was counted many times. The CDR3 bases that were read are TGTGCCAGCAGCTTAGTCCCGGACAGATCTGGAAACACC. Amino acids: CASSLVPDRSGNT. The full CDR3 protein reads CASSLVPDRSGNTIYF. The V gene is TRBV7-6, the J gene TRBJ1-3; D perhaps matches TRBD1 (6 bases). The read stops 3 residues short of the end of the CDR3; the missing end is completed from the germline J gene. The germline V gene encodes CDR1 SGHVS and CDR2 FNYEAQ. This CDR3 spans 16 amino acids. V was trimmed by 1 base and J by 1 base, leaving 11 bases between them.

This clone was detected many times. The read ends 3 residues early relative to the CDR3; the germline J gene fills the gap. Other DNA sequences in the same sample also yield this CDR3. This chain joins TRBV6-4 and TRBJ1-1; D unclear. Germline V gene data show CDR1 as MRHNA and CDR2 as SNTAGT. V was cut by 6 bases and J by 0 bases, with 8 bases left in between. The CDR3 is 13 amino acids. The sequenced part of the CDR3 DNA is TGTGCCAGCAGCCCAACAGTGAACACTGAA. It is translated as CASSPTVNTE. The entire CDR3 protein is CASSPTVNTEAFF.

This clone was picked up many times. Sequencing ends 3 residues short of the CDR3 end; the germline J gene provides the rest. This chain uses TRBV7-9 with TRBJ2-2; no reliable D call. The CDR3 has 13 residues. Trimming cost V 3 bases and J 5 bases, with 7 bases left between them. CDR1 and CDR2 from the germline V gene are SEHNR and FQNEAQ (reference sequence). This CDR3 is CASSFPGTGELFF. The part of the CDR3 DNA that was read is TGTGCCAGCAGCTTCCCAGGTACCGGGGAG.

This clone came up many times. The CDR3 extends 3 residues past the end of the read, so its final part is completed from the germline J gene. The rearrangement links TRBV29-1 to TRBJ2-3, with 10 bases matching TRBD2. Germline values: CDR1 SQVTM, CDR2 ANQGSEA. The V gene end was trimmed by 4 bases and the J gene end by 5 bases; junction bases not matched to a gene: 9. This CDR3 contains 15 residues. Partial CDR3 DNA: TGCAGCGTTGCCCAAACTAGCGGGACGGGAGATACG. Translated: CSVAQTSGTGDT. The complete CDR3 sequence is CSVAQTSGTGDTQYF.

This clone was observed many times. CDR3 bases read: TGTGCCAGCAGCCCCGGCGGCACCCAGCCC. Its protein is CASSPGGTQP. The complete CDR3 reads CASSPGGTQPQHF. This rearrangement joins TRBV7-9 to TRBJ1-5, with unresolved D. From the germline J gene comes the end of the CDR3, since the read stops 3 residues before it. The germline V and J ends were trimmed by 5 bases and 7 bases, with 12 bases remaining between them. Germline CDR1 is SEHNR and CDR2 is FQNEAQ (reference sequence). The CDR3 totals 13 residues.

Concerning this clone itself: The read halts 3 residues ahead of the CDR3 end, with the missing end drawn from the germline J gene. This chain joins TRBV20-1 and TRBJ2-5, with 7 nucleotides matching TRBD1. Trimming cost V 3 bases and J 4 bases; bases outside gene matches: 5. This CDR3 region has 13 residues. CDR1 DFQATT and CDR2 SNEGSKA come from the germline V gene (reference sequence). Partial CDR3 DNA: TGCAGTGCTAGTACAGGGGCGGTAGAGACC. Amino acid sequence: CSASTGAVET. The full CDR3 reads CSASTGAVETQYF.

As regards this clone: The read ends 3 residues before the CDR3 terminus; that terminus is restored from the germline J gene. This rearrangement joins TRBV20-1 to TRBJ2-3; 10 bases are shared with TRBD2. This CDR3 comprises 17 residues. The V gene's germline CDR1 is DFQATT and CDR2 SNEGSKA (reference sequence). Unmatched junction bases numbered 10, after V lost 4 bases and J lost 0 bases. The CDR3 region is CSATPGLAFSSTDTQYF. Partial CDR3 DNA: TGCAGTGCTACACCGGGACTAGCGTTCTCTAGCACAGATACG.